This TCR beta chain was recovered during a study of graft-versus-host responses after intestinal transplantation. Graft samples were processed, releasing intraepithelial and lamina propria lymphocytes. The table came from immunoSEQ multiplex PCR; TCRdb's copy has only in-frame clones and leaves some out. The table has 5,000 to 7,000 clones, 69% seen once. This material consisted of ileum tissue, taken roughly 310 days after intestinal transplant. The origin of this receptor is a human patient who received an intestinal transplant, so some T cells may come from the graft donor.

The chain's CDR3 is CASSLADRVSTDTQYF. For the CDR3, the DNA is TGTGCCAGCAGTTTGGCGGATAGGGTTAGCACAGATACGCAGTATTTT. The V gene is TRBV28, the J gene TRBJ2-3; D call uncertain. Trimming shortened V by 3 bases and J by 0 bases, and 13 bases separated the two germline ends. The germline V gene has CDR1 MDHEN and CDR2 SYDVKM. CDR3 length: 16 residues.